The TCR beta chain under discussion was sequenced for a study of blood T cells in healthy people across ages. Study conclusions and caveats: Long-lived donors carried more naive CD4+ cells and greater diversity than aged donors.

A second 7 to 11 cycle PCR used barcoded and J-beta primers. Tags on each cDNA molecule came from a template-switch adaptor with 12 random nucleotides. MiXCR, run by TCRdb on the 5' RACE reads, gives a single entry per CDR3 protein. The repertoire holds about 1.4 million distinct CDR3 sequences, with 55% to 75% as singletons. Points on this clonotype: The target antigen is unknown.

This CDR3 is 14 amino acids long. Per the germline V gene, CDR1 is SNHLY and CDR2 is FYNNEI. V shed 1 base and J shed 4 bases, with 9 bases lying between them. The chain combines TRBV2 with TRBJ2-3, with D uncertain. Material: blood. The sequence came from a man aged 18 to 29 in good health. The CDR3 nucleotides are TGTGCCAGCAGTGAAGATTCATTATCAGATACGCAGTATTTT. Translating it yields CASSEDSLSDTQYF. Based on the CDR3 plus reference TRBV2 and TRBJ2-3, the full variable domain is EPEVTQTPSHQVTQMGQEVILRCVPISNHLYFYWYRQILGQKVEFLVSFYNNEISEKSEIFDDQFSVERPDGSNFTLKIRSTKLEDSAMYFCASSEDSLSDTQYFGPGTRLTVL.